This T cell receptor (beta chain) was profiled in a study of blood T cell repertoires in COVID-19. Overall study: The United States, Italy and Spain provided the acute and convalescent COVID-19 samples. T cells, B-cell-depleted T cells, or PBMCs supplied cDNA or gDNA.

Under the authors' procedure: Estimation of nucleated cell counts relied on the amplification of reference gene primers. TCRdb keeps only in-frame clones here, not all; method: immunoSEQ multiplex PCR. D and trimming were read from the DNA, whereas the V and J calls and clone size are those reported in that table. The sample gives 300,000 to 350,000 clones, over 70% of which show up once; more than 5% is in the top ten. Germline V lookup: CDR1 MNHEY, CDR2 SMNVEV (reference sequence). There are 13 residues in the CDR3. The ends were cut back, 5 bases at V and 4 bases at J, with 12 bases in the middle.

This clonotype was sampled from a woman between 45 and 65 years old with COVID-19, enrolled during active disease. V gene TRBV27 combines with J gene TRBJ2-7, with D perhaps matching TRBD1 (6 bases). Material for sequencing was peripheral blood. The CDR3 nucleotides read TGTGCCAGCAGTCGGGTCGGACAGTACGAGCAGTACTTC. The encoded protein is CASSRVGQYEQYF.